Detailed here is one TCR beta chain. It lacks a known antigen. No per-base quality is available; no much larger clone lies one base away. The data were obtained in a study of control samples from healthy donors and cancer patients (dated by TCRdb to the early 2020s). Libraries were built with the immunoSEQ multiplex PCR assay. The clones in this table, taken by TCRdb from immuneACCESS, are in-frame only. Not every clone is retained; where verified, under half of the shortfall comes from an unresolved V gene, and the cause of the rest is unknown. The sample profile shows roughly 160,000 clones; roughly 88% of them were found once. The ten largest make up nearly 5% of the sample. Source material: blood. This receptor was taken from a woman aged 25 to 39 in good health.

Here the CDR3 is given as CASSVGRGGSPLHF. The DNA reads TGTGCCAGCAGCGTGGGCAGGGGGGGCTCACCCCTCCACTTT. The chain is made from TRBV9 and TRBJ1-6, and 7 junction bases match TRBD1. Measured from the cysteine to the phenylalanine, the CDR3 is 14 residues long. Just the 42-base CDR3 DNA is kept, in frame starting at base 1. Trimming accounts for 2 bases at V and 10 bases at J, while the number of junction bases matched to no gene is 6. Reading the germline V gene gives CDR1 SGDLS and CDR2 YYNGEE.